One sample yielded the 10 T cell receptor beta chains listed below, sequenced in a study of shared clonotypes between healthy human individuals. CD45RO-negative cells were positively selected for CCR7, leaving out terminally differentiated effector memory CD45RA+ cells. Profiled with immunoSEQ multiplex PCR; TCRdb holds only in-frame clones, not every one. The sample includes more than 2 million clones, around 96% of them seen just once. The specimen sequenced was naive CD8+ T cells sorted from blood. All receptors come from a man younger than 30 in good health.

The chain combines TRBV6-6 with TRBJ2-2; the D is unclear. Germline V gene data show CDR1 as MNHNY and CDR2 as SVGAGI (reference sequence). The CDR3 sequence is 13 residues long. With 7 bases removed from V and 2 bases from J, the gap between germline ends came to 8 bases. In DNA, the CDR3 is TGTGCCAGCATAGACGATAACACCGGGGAGCTGTTTTTT. Protein product: CASIDDNTGELFF.

The chain employs TRBV4-3 and TRBJ2-7; 8 bases are a match to TRBD2. The CDR3 length is 16 residues. Looked up from germline, CDR1 is LGHNA and CDR2 is YSLEER. V gave up 0 bases and J gave up 0 bases; unmatched junction bases: 4. This CDR3 reads CASSQEVAGSSYEQYF. The CDR3 coding sequence is TGCGCCAGCAGCCAAGAGGTAGCGGGGTCCTCCTACGAGCAGTACTTC.

V gene TRBV2 combines with J gene TRBJ2-2; 7 positions match TRBD1. This CDR3 spans 17 amino acids. Trimming took 1 base from V and 5 from J; bases not matched to a gene: 10. Germline loops: CDR1 SNHLY, CDR2 FYNNEI. The CDR3 nucleotides read TGTGCCAGCAGTGAAGAGGTTGACAGGGCATATACCGGGGAGCTGTTTTTT. It specifies CASSEEVDRAYTGELFF.

The chain carries TRBV27 and TRBJ2-5; the D is unclear. Germline CDR1 MNHEY, CDR2 SMNVEV (reference sequence). V was trimmed by 6 bases and J by 4 bases, leaving 9 bases between them. CDR3 length equals 12 residues. The CDR3 region is CASSRPPETQYF. The CDR3 nucleotides are TGTGCCAGCAGCCGCCCCCCAGAGACCCAGTACTTC.

The genes are TRBV6-5 and TRBJ2-7; a weak D match, TRBD1 (6 bases). Trimming removed 0 bases at V and 3 bases at J, with 15 bases between. Germline CDR1 MNHEY, CDR2 SVGAGI. CDR3 length equals 16 residues. CDR3 amino acids: CASSYSTGHADYEQYF. CDR3 DNA sequence: TGTGCCAGCAGTTACTCGACGGGACACGCAGACTACGAGCAGTACTTC.

The chain combines TRBV11-2 with TRBJ2-7; 8 bases line up with TRBD1. Germline V CDR1 and CDR2: SGHAT, FQNNGV. The CDR3 runs to 15 residues. The junction had 5 bases not matched to a gene; V was cut back by 1 base and J by 3 bases. CDR3 sequence reads: CASSLASTGVYEQYF. As DNA, the CDR3 is TGTGCCAGCAGCTTAGCCTCGACAGGGGTCTACGAGCAGTACTTC.

The CDR3 loop is CASSLSLGRQLAKNIQYF. The CDR3 DNA is TGTGCCAGCAGTTTATCCCTCGGTCGACAGCTAGCCAAAAACATTCAGTACTTC. The J gene is TRBJ2-4, the V gene TRBV27, with D possibly matching TRBD1 (5 bases). Germline V gene data show CDR1 as MNHEY and CDR2 as SMNVEV (reference sequence). The V end was cut by 0 bases, the J end by 0 bases, with 15 bases between. This CDR3 comprises 18 residues.

The V call is TRBV6-5, the J call TRBJ1-4; D is unresolved. V lost 0 bases to trimming and J lost 0 bases, with 5 bases between them. Germline values: CDR1 MNHEY, CDR2 SVGAGI. The CDR3 length is 15 residues. CDR3 bases: TGTGCCAGCAGTTACTCTCAAGCAACTAATGAAAAACTGTTTTTT. As protein: CASSYSQATNEKLFF.

The V gene is TRBV13, the J gene TRBJ2-7; TRBD2 matches 8 bases. CDR1 is PRHDT and CDR2 is FYEKMQ in the germline V gene (reference sequence). CDR3 size: 15 residues. After removal of 0 bases from V and 5 bases from J, the junction contained 6 bases not matched to a gene. The CDR3 bases are TGTGCCAGCAGCTTAGGGAGCGGGAGTTACGACGAGCAGTACTTC. The encoded protein is CASSLGSGSYDEQYF.

This sequence joins TRBV5-1 and TRBJ1-1; D gene ambiguous. Trimming pared 0 bases from V and 5 bases from J, leaving 5 bases between. The germline CDR1 and CDR2 sequences are SGHRS and YFSETQ. The CDR3 extends over 12 amino acids. Written as DNA, the CDR3 is TGCGCCAGCAGCTTGGATCGAACTGAAGCTTTCTTT. It is translated as CASSLDRTEAFF. Looking up the rest from reference TRBV5-1 and TRBJ1-1 gives the full variable domain: KAGVTQTPRYLIKTRGQQVTLSCSPISGHRSVSWYQQTPGQGLQFLFEYFSETQRNKGNFPGRFSGRQFSNSRSEMNVSTLELGDSALYLCASSLDRTEAFFGQGTRLTVV.